This entry lists 9 T cell receptor beta chains sequenced from one sample in a study of spatial heterogeneity in lung cancer. TCRdb redid the calling of the 5' RACE reads with MiXCR, one entry per CDR3 protein. Of about 36,000 distinct CDR3 sequences in the sample, 5.2% are singletons; the top ten hold 29%. Time point noted: sample taken at primary tumor resection. Sequencing of whole RNA from tumor, nontumor lung or frozen PBMC involved no sorting. Here the sequenced sample was PBMCs, taken at surgery. These TCRs come from a female donor with early-stage non-small cell lung cancer.

At least ten counts were recorded for this clonotype. The chain links TRBV4-1 to TRBJ2-3; TRBD2 matches 15 bases. The CDR3 runs to 16 residues. Germline CDR1 reads MGHRA; CDR2 reads YSYEKL. V trimming: 2 bases; J trimming: 5 bases; junction bases outside the gene matches: 2. This CDR3 is CASSQRGLAGGDTQYF. DNA of the CDR3: TGCGCCAGCAGCCAACGGGGACTAGCGGGAGGAGATACGCAGTATTTT.

This clonotype was seen repeatedly, ten times or more. The chain joins TRBV6-2 or TRBV6-3 to TRBJ2-7; D gene ambiguous. The CDR3 runs to 13 residues. The V gene lost 1 base and the J gene lost 3 bases, with 7 bases spanning the gap. Germline values: CDR1 MNHEY, CDR2 SVGEGT. The CDR3 bases are TGTGCCAGCAGTTACTGGGGAAACTACGAGCAGTACTTC. Translated, it gives CASSYWGNYEQYF.

This clonotype showed up many times. This chain uses TRBV2 with TRBJ2-7, with 7 bases lining up with TRBD1. Germline CDR1 reads SNHLY; CDR2 reads FYNNEI. The length of the CDR3 is 13 residues. V lost 7 bases to trimming and J lost 2 bases; unmatched junction nucleotides: 5. CDR3 in amino acids: CASTGTATYEQYF. The CDR3 nucleotides are TGTGCCAGCACCGGGACAGCTACCTACGAGCAGTACTTC.

The sample holds many counts of this clonotype. V usage is TRBV11-2 and J usage is TRBJ2-3, with D tentatively TRBD2 (6 bases). V was pared by 1 base and J by 1 base, with 21 bases between. Germline loops: CDR1 SGHAT, CDR2 FQNNGV. CDR3 length equals 19 residues. The CDR3 loop is CASSLGRLASRRRTDTQYF. The CDR3 DNA follows: TGTGCCAGCAGCTTAGGACGTCTAGCGTCGCGGCGCCGCACAGATACGCAGTATTTT. The full variable domain, in which reference TRBV11-2 and TRBJ2-3 provide the parts outside the CDR3, is EAGVAQSPRYKIIEKRQSVAFWCNPISGHATLYWYQQILGQGPKLLIQFQNNGVVDDSQLPKDRFSAERLKGVDSTLKIQPAKLEDSAVYLCASSLGRLASRRRTDTQYFGPGTRLTVL.

This clonotype was picked up many times. This chain joins TRBV20-1 and TRBJ2-7; D may be TRBD1 (6 bases). The ends were cut back, 5 bases at V and 0 bases at J, with 20 bases in the middle. The CDR3 length is 16 residues. Germline V gene lookup returns CDR1 DFQATT and CDR2 SNEGSKA (reference sequence). The CDR3 reads CSAGGDTDFSSYEQYF. CDR3 DNA sequence: TGCAGTGCTGGTGGGGACACAGACTTTTCCTCCTACGAGCAGTACTTC.

There are many counts of this clonotype. This chain links TRBV7-2 with TRBJ2-1, with 8 bases identical to TRBD2. Germline assignment: CDR1 SGHTA and CDR2 FQGNSA. With 4 bases clipped from V and 6 bases from J, the junction kept 2 bases outside the gene matches. This CDR3 has 13 amino acids. CDR3 region: CASSSTSGNEQFF. CDR3 bases: TGTGCCAGCAGCTCCACTAGCGGCAATGAGCAGTTCTTC.

The sample holds many counts of this clonotype. The CDR3 DNA is TGCGCCAGCAGTCGGGGGGTAGCGGCTACCCAAGAGACCCAGTACTTC. Translating it yields CASSRGVAATQETQYF. The chain recombines TRBV5-1 with TRBJ2-5; 7 positions match TRBD2. Trimming took 5 bases from V and 1 from J; bases not matched to a gene: 11. This CDR3 spans 16 amino acids. Per germline, CDR1 SGHRS and CDR2 YFSETQ.

This clonotype was seen at least ten times. The chain links TRBV5-1 to TRBJ2-3, with D tentatively TRBD2 (5 bases). V dropped 4 bases and J dropped 4 bases, with 10 bases sitting between them. The CDR3 runs 13 residues. Germline CDR1 and CDR2: SGHRS and YFSETQ. CDR3 in DNA: TGCGCCAGCAGCGTTGGAGGAGCAGATACGCAGTATTTT. It translates to CASSVGGADTQYF. Using reference TRBV5-1 and TRBJ2-3 for the parts outside the CDR3, the full variable domain is KAGVTQTPRYLIKTRGQQVTLSCSPISGHRSVSWYQQTPGQGLQFLFEYFSETQRNKGNFPGRFSGRQFSNSRSEMNVSTLELGDSALYLCASSVGGADTQYFGPGTRLTVL.

The chain joins TRBV20-1 to TRBJ1-2; D might be TRBD1 (6 bases). Germline values: CDR1 DFQATT, CDR2 SNEGSKA (reference sequence). This CDR3 comprises 13 residues. The V end lost 4 bases, the J end lost 2 bases, and 11 bases lay between the germline ends. CDR3: CSAIRGGNYGYTF. Here the CDR3 DNA reads TGCAGTGCTATAAGGGGGGGAAACTATGGCTACACCTTC.